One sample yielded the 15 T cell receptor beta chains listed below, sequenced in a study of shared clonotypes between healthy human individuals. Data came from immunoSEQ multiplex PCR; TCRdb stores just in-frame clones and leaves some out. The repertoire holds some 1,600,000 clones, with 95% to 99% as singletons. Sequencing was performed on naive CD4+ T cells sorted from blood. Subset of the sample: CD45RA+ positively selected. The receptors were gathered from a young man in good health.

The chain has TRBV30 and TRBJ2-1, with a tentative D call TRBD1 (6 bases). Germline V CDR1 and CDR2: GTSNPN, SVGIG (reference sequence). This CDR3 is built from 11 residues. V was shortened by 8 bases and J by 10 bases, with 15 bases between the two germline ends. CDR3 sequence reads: CARETGYEQFF. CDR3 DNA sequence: TGTGCCAGAGAAACAGGGTACGAGCAGTTCTTC. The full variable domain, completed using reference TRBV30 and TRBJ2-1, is SQTIHQWPATLVQPVGSPLSLECTVEGTSNPNLYWYRQAAGRGLQLLFYSVGIGQISSEVPQNLSASRPQDRQFILSSKKLLLSDSGFYLCARETGYEQFFGPGTRLTVL.

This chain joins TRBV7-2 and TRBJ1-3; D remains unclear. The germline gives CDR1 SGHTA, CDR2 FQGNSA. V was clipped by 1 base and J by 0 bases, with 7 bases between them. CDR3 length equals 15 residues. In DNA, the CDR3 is TGTGCCAGCAGCTTAGGGCCGCTCTCTGGAAACACCATATATTTT. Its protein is CASSLGPLSGNTIYF. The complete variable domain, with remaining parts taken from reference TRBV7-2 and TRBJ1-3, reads GAGVSQSPSNKVTEKGKDVELRCDPISGHTALYWYRQSLGQGLEFLIYFQGNSAPDKSGLPSDRFSAERTGGSVSTLTIQRTQQEDSAVYLCASSLGPLSGNTIYFGEGSWLTVV.

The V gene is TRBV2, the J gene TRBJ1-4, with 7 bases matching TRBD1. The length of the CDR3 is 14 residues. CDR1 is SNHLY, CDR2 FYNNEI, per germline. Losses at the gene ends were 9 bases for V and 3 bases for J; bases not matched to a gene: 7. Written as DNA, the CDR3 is TGTGCCAGTACAGGGGTAGTGCCTAATGAAAAACTGTTTTTT. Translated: CASTGVVPNEKLFF.

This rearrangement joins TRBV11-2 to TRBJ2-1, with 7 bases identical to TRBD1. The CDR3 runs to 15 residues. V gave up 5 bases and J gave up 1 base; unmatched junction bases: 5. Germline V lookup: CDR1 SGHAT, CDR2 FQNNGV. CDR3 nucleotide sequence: TGTGCCAGCAGCCTCTTGACAGGGTCCTACAATGAGCAGTTCTTC. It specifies CASSLLTGSYNEQFF.

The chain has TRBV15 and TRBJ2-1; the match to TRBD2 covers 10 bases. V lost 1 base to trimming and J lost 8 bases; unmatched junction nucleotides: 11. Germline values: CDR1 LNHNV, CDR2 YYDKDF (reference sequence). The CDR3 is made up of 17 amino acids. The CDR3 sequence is CATSRGWGSGRADEQFF. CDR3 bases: TGTGCCACCAGCAGAGGATGGGGCAGCGGGAGGGCCGATGAGCAGTTCTTC.

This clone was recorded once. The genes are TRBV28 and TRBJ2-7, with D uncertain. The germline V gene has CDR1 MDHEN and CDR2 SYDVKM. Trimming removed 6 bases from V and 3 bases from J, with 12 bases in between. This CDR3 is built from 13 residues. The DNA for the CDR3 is TGTGCCAGCAGGCTTTCCTTATTCTACGAGCAGTACTTC. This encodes CASRLSLFYEQYF.

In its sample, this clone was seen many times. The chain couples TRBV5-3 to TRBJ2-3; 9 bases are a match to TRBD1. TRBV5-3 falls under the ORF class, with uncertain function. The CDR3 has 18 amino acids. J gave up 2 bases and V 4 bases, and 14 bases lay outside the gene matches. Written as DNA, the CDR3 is TGTGCCAGAAGCCACGACAGGGGGAAACTTCGAGACACAGATACGCAGTATTTT. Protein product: CARSHDRGKLRDTDTQYF.

CDR3 in amino acids: CASSLQGIGNTIYF. The DNA of the CDR3 is TGTGCCAGCAGTCTCCAGGGGATCGGAAACACCATATATTTT. V usage is TRBV6-5 and J usage is TRBJ1-3; possibly TRBD1 for D (6 bases). V was trimmed by 5 bases and J by 4 bases, leaving 12 bases between them. The CDR3 runs to 14 residues. CDR1 and CDR2 from the germline V gene are MNHEY and SVGAGI.

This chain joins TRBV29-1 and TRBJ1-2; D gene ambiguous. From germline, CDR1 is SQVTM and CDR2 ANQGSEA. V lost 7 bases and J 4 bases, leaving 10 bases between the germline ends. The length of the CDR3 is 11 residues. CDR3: CSGRRGYGYTF. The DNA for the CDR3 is TGCAGCGGTCGACGGGGCTATGGCTACACCTTC. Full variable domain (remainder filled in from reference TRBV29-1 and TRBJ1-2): SAVISQKPSRDICQRGTSLTIQCQVDSQVTMMFWYRQQPGQSLTLIATANQGSEATYESGFVIDKFPISRPNLTFSTLTVSNMSPEDSSIYLCSGRRGYGYTFGSGTRLTVV.

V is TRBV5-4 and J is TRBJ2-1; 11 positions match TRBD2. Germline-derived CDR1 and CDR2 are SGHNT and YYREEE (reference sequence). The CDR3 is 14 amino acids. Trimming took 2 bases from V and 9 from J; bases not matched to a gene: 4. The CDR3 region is CASSFTSGRGEQFF. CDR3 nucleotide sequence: TGTGCCAGCAGCTTCACTAGCGGGAGAGGTGAGCAGTTCTTC.

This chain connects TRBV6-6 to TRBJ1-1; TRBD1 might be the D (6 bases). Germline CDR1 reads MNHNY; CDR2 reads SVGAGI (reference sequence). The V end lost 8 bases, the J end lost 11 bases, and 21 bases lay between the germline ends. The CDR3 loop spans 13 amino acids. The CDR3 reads CASFQGPQGFAFF. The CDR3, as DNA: TGTGCCAGCTTCCAGGGGCCGCAGGGTTTTGCTTTCTTT.

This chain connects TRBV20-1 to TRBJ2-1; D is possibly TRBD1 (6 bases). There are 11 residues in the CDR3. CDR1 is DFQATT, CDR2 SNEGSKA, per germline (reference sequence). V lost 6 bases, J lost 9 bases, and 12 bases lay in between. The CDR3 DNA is TGCAGTGCCACAGGGTTGGGTGAGCAGTTCTTC. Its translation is CSATGLGEQFF.

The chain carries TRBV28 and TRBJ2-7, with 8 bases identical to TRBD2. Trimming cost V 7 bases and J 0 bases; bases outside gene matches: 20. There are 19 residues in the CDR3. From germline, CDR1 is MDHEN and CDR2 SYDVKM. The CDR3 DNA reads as TGTGCCAGCACTCCCCATAAGGGCAGGGCTAGCGGGCGCTCCTACGAGCAGTACTTC. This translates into CASTPHKGRASGRSYEQYF.

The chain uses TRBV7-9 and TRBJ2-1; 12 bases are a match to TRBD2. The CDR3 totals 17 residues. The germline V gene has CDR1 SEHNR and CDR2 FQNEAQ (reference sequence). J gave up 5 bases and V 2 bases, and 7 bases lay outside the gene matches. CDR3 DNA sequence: TGTGCCAGCAGCTTACGACTAGCGGGAGACCGAGACAATGAGCAGTTCTTC. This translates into CASSLRLAGDRDNEQFF.

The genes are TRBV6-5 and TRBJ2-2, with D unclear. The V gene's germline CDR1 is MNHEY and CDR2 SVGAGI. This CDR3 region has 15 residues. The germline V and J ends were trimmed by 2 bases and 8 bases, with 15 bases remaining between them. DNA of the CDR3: TGTGCCAGCAGTTACGGTGGCTTCCCATCAGGGGAGCTGTTTTTT. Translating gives CASSYGGFPSGELFF.